The T cell receptor beta chain described here comes from a study of beta chain features in type 1 diabetes. General observations from the study: The question left open here concerned HLA type influencing TCRB rearrangement.

This clone was detected only a few times. Its antigen is currently unknown. The CDR3 has 17 amino acids. Germline trimming cut 0 bases from V and 6 bases from J; bases unmatched to any gene: 10. The germline V gene encodes CDR1 SGHRS and CDR2 YFSETQ. The sequenced template was cDNA made from the entire isolated RNA. Naive, central memory and regulatory T cell samples averaged roughly 3.6 million reads. Data came from immunoSEQ multiplex PCR; TCRdb stores just in-frame clones and leaves some out. This sample carries about 350,000 clones, about 18% of them seen once, and the ten largest clones take 0.044%. Every sorted population was more than 98% pure.

This TCR derives from a woman between 18 and 29 years old in good health. The specimen sequenced was naive CD4+ T cells from blood. The chain recombines TRBV5-1 with TRBJ2-3; TRBD2 matches at 10 bases. CDR3 bases: TGCGCCAGCAGCTTGGTTCCTAGCGGGAGTGGGGGCGATACGCAGTATTTT. This translates into CASSLVPSGSGGDTQYF.